One sample yielded the 9 T cell receptor beta chains listed below, sequenced in a study of blood T cell repertoires in COVID-19. The data were produced by immunoSEQ multiplex PCR, yet TCRdb's version contains in-frame clones alone and is incomplete. The sample includes 150,000 to 250,000 clones, approximately 86% of them seen just once. The sample was PBMCs or T cells enriched from blood (not recorded which). The origin of the receptors is a woman between 25 and 40 years old who had recovered from COVID-19.

The gene calls are TRBV4-1 and TRBJ1-4; the D is unclear. The CDR3 has 14 amino acids. The germline V gene has CDR1 MGHRA and CDR2 YSYEKL. Trimming removed 3 bases at V and 2 bases at J, with 7 bases between. The CDR3 sequence is CASSQRVTNEKLFF. DNA for the CDR3: TGCGCCAGCAGCCAGAGGGTGACTAATGAAAAACTGTTTTTT.

This clone was recorded only once. The genes are TRBV11-3 and TRBJ2-1; TRBD2 matches 7 bases. The CDR3 length is 17 residues. Germline assignment: CDR1 SGHNT and CDR2 YENEEA. Losses at the gene ends were 0 bases for V and 7 bases for J; bases not matched to a gene: 12. DNA for the CDR3: TGTGCCAGCAGCTTAGAAGCATTGGCGGGACTATCAAATGAGCAGTTCTTC. This sequence encodes CASSLEALAGLSNEQFF.

The chain is built from TRBV6-5 and TRBJ2-1; TRBD1 matches 7 bases. The V segment lost 7 bases and the J segment 6 bases; nucleotides outside the gene matches: 9. The CDR3 consists of 14 residues. Looked up from germline, CDR1 is MNHEY and CDR2 is SVGAGI. The CDR3 DNA sequence: TGTGCCAGCAACGCTCCCGGGACAGTCAATGAGCAGTTCTTC. It codes for CASNAPGTVNEQFF.

This sequence joins TRBV12-3 or TRBV12-4 and TRBJ2-4, with D possibly matching TRBD2 (6 bases). CDR3 length: 13 residues. V lost 6 bases to trimming and J lost 5 bases, with 11 bases between them. CDR3 residues: CASSPDYENIQYF. DNA of the CDR3: TGTGCCAGCAGCCCGGACTACGAAAACATTCAGTACTTC.

The gene calls are TRBV6-5 and TRBJ2-7, with 10 bases that match TRBD1. The CDR3 is 14 residues long. The V gene end was trimmed by 7 bases and the J gene end by 3 bases; junction bases not matched to a gene: 6. The germline CDR1 and CDR2 sequences are MNHEY and SVGAGI. Here the CDR3 reads CASIGQGVNYEQYF. CDR3 coding DNA: TGTGCCAGCATTGGACAGGGGGTCAACTACGAGCAGTACTTC.

The genes are TRBV19 and TRBJ1-5, with 7 nucleotides matching TRBD1. Germline V CDR1 and CDR2: LNHDA, SQIVND (reference sequence). This CDR3 is 17 amino acids long. The ends lost 4 bases at V and 0 bases at J; junction bases unmatched: 9. The CDR3 coding sequence is TGTGCCAGTAGTACCAGGGACAGCCGCTATAGCAATCAGCCCCAGCATTTT. It is translated as CASSTRDSRYSNQPQHF.

The chain joins TRBV15 to TRBJ1-3, with D possibly being TRBD1 (6 bases). The CDR3 consists of 15 residues. Germline V gives CDR1 LNHNV, CDR2 YYDKDF (reference sequence). Trimming removed 5 bases at V and 6 bases at J, with 17 bases between. CDR3 DNA: TGTGCCACCAGCGGAGGGGGGGACCCTGTAAACACCATATATTTT. Protein product: CATSGGGDPVNTIYF.

V usage is TRBV11-2 and J usage is TRBJ2-1; D gene uncertain. The CDR3 is 11 residues long. Germline-derived CDR1 and CDR2 are SGHAT and FQNNGV. V was trimmed by 6 bases and J by 10 bases, leaving 10 bases between them. CDR3 region: CASSSTWEQFF. The CDR3 bases are TGTGCCAGCAGTTCTACTTGGGAGCAGTTCTTC.

The chain carries TRBV9 and TRBJ1-6; the match to TRBD1 covers 7 bases. The CDR3 spans 17 residues. CDR1 is SGDLS, CDR2 YYNGEE, per germline. The V gene end was trimmed by 3 bases and the J gene end by 3 bases; junction bases not matched to a gene: 9. CDR3 amino acids: CASSAPRDSLYNSPLHF. CDR3 nucleotide sequence: TGTGCCAGCAGCGCTCCCCGGGACAGCCTCTATAATTCACCCCTCCACTTT.